Listed below are T cell receptor beta chains from one sample, sequenced in a study of blood T cell repertoires in COVID-19. Generated by immunoSEQ multiplex PCR, the TCRdb table keeps only in-frame clones and is missing some. The data show about 300,000 clones, 65% to 85% seen once. The specimen was peripheral blood. The receptors stem from a human donor with COVID-19, enrolled during active disease. The donor label of this sample is uncertain. CDR3s include the opening cysteine and the closing phenylalanine or tryptophan. A D gene is named only where the DNA matches it firmly. Where a row states a size, it is once, few, many or the class of an expanded clone; other rows omit it.

j_gene	abundance	d_gene	v_gene	CDR3aa	CDR3nt
TRBJ1-5	.	.	TRBV6-5	CASNVQEGQPQHF	TGTGCCAGCAACGTACAGGAAGGTCAGCCCCAGCATTTT
TRBJ1-1	.	.	TRBV14	CASSQDLTGNTEAFF	TGTGCCAGCAGCCAAGATCTCACGGGGAACACTGAAGCTTTCTTT
TRBJ1-1	.	.	TRBV27	CASSLGRGPGRTEAFF	TGTGCCAGCAGTTTAGGGAGGGGCCCGGGGAGGACTGAAGCTTTCTTT
TRBJ1-3	.	.	TRBV5-1	CASSLSSLSSGNTIYF	TGCGCCAGCAGCCTTTCCTCCCTGAGCTCTGGAAACACCATATATTTT
TRBJ1-1	.	.	TRBV29-1	CSVRLGQHTEAFF	TGCAGCGTCAGACTGGGGCAGCACACTGAAGCTTTCTTT
TRBJ1-1	.	TRBD1	TRBV3-1/TRBV3-2	CASSQGDREAFF	TGTGCCAGCAGCCAAGGGGACAGAGAAGCTTTCTTT
TRBJ2-5	.	.	TRBV2	CASRLDFAGETQYF	TGTGCCAGCAGGCTGGACTTCGCCGGGGAGACCCAGTACTTC
TRBJ2-7	.	TRBD2	TRBV7-2	CASSLGLAVTYEQYF	TGTGCCAGCAGCTTAGGGCTAGCGGTAACCTACGAGCAGTACTTC
TRBJ1-2	.	TRBD1	TRBV6-1	CASCEDRGLANYGYTF	TGTGCCAGCTGTGAGGACAGGGGGCTGGCTAACTATGGCTACACCTTC
TRBJ2-3	.	TRBD1	TRBV9	CASSDPRSGTRSGGTQYF	TGTGCCAGCAGCGATCCTCGGTCCGGGACAAGGTCAGGGGGTACGCAGTATTTT
TRBJ2-7	.	TRBD2	TRBV6-2/TRBV6-3	CASSPAGYEQYF	TGTGCCAGCAGCCCAGCGGGATACGAGCAGTACTTC
TRBJ1-6	.	.	TRBV28	CASSSMAAGSPENSPLHF	TGTGCCAGCAGTTCGATGGCCGCCGGGAGCCCGGAGAATTCACCCCTCCACTTT
TRBJ1-2	.	.	TRBV3-1/TRBV3-2	CASSQGARGYTF	TGTGCCAGCAGCCAAGGGGCTCGGGGCTACACCTTC
TRBJ2-5	.	TRBD2	TRBV5-4	CASSTKREGGETQYF	TGTGCCAGCAGCACAAAGCGGGAGGGAGGGGAGACCCAGTACTTC
TRBJ1-2	few	.	TRBV28	CASSLPLSVYGYTF	TGTGCCAGCAGTTTACCCCTTTCCGTCTATGGCTACACCTTC
TRBJ2-2	.	TRBD2	TRBV19	CASRKILAGTNTGELFF	TGTGCCAGTAGAAAAATACTAGCGGGAACGAACACCGGGGAGCTGTTTTTT
TRBJ1-1	.	.	TRBV6-5	CASSRPVGGGTEAFF	TGTGCCAGCAGCCGCCCTGTCGGGGGAGGCACTGAAGCTTTCTTT
TRBJ1-2	.	TRBD1	TRBV14	CASSPGQSYGYTF	TGTGCCAGCAGCCCGGGACAGTCCTATGGCTACACCTTC
TRBJ2-1	few	TRBD1	TRBV29-1	CSVPLTGYGEQFF	TGCAGCGTTCCCCTGACAGGGTACGGTGAGCAGTTCTTC
TRBJ1-2	.	.	TRBV28	CASSLGQRYGYTF	TGTGCCAGCAGTTTGGGTCAGCGCTATGGCTACACCTTC
TRBJ1-1	.	TRBD1	TRBV5-4	CASSYPTGGTEAFF	TGTGCCAGCAGTTACCCAACAGGGGGCACTGAAGCTTTCTTT
TRBJ1-4	.	TRBD1	TRBV28	CASSLSDRARSF	TGTGCCAGCAGTTTAAGCGACAGGGCCCGCTCTTTT
TRBJ2-2	.	TRBD1	TRBV29-1	CSAGQGAGGELFF	TGCAGCGCGGGACAGGGGGCCGGCGGGGAGCTGTTTTTT
TRBJ1-2	once	.	TRBV28	CASGQGPRGYTF	TGTGCCAGCGGGCAGGGGCCCCGTGGCTACACCTTC
TRBJ2-5	.	TRBD2	TRBV7-9	CASASGSFGETQYF	TGTGCCAGCGCTAGCGGGAGTTTCGGAGAGACCCAGTACTTC
TRBJ2-1	once	TRBD2	TRBV28	CASSLGTSGIRGEQFF	TGTGCCAGCAGTCTCGGGACTAGCGGGATTCGGGGTGAGCAGTTCTTC
TRBJ1-5	few	.	TRBV19	CASSIDRGSNQPQHF	TGTGCCAGTAGTATAGATCGAGGAAGCAATCAGCCCCAGCATTTT
TRBJ1-1	once	.	TRBV9	CASSVQGLHEAFF	TGTGCCAGCAGCGTTCAGGGGCTACATGAAGCTTTCTTT
TRBJ1-1	.	.	TRBV28	CASSIGEDTEAFF	TGTGCCAGCAGTATAGGAGAGGACACTGAAGCTTTCTTT
TRBJ2-7	.	.	TRBV4-1	CASSHLTTGGRAPYEQYF	TGCGCCAGCAGCCACCTTACCACGGGGGGCAGGGCCCCCTACGAGCAGTACTTC
TRBJ2-7	.	TRBD1	TRBV28	CASSFTTGGRVNF	TGTGCCAGCAGTTTCACAACAGGGGGCAGGGTAAACTTC
TRBJ2-7	.	TRBD2	TRBV7-9	CASSSRLAEFSYEQYF	TGTGCCAGCAGCTCCCGACTAGCGGAGTTCTCCTACGAGCAGTACTTC
TRBJ2-7	.	.	TRBV7-2	CASSLRTYGEQYF	TGTGCCAGCAGCCTAAGGACTTACGGCGAGCAGTACTTC
TRBJ2-1	.	TRBD1	TRBV28	CASSRTGVGVGEQFF	TGTGCCAGCAGCCGTACAGGGGTGGGGGTCGGTGAGCAGTTCTTC
TRBJ2-5	once	.	TRBV18	CASSPSGAQETQYF	TGTGCCAGCTCACCCTCCGGTGCTCAAGAGACCCAGTACTTC
TRBJ1-1	.	.	TRBV13	CASSYDKNTEAFF	TGTGCCAGCAGTTACGACAAGAACACTGAAGCTTTCTTT
TRBJ2-6	.	.	TRBV28	CASSFGSPGFPSGANVLTF	TGTGCCAGCAGTTTTGGCTCCCCGGGTTTCCCCTCTGGGGCCAACGTCCTGACTTTC
TRBJ1-1	.	TRBD1	TRBV7-2	CASSFQGAAGGTEAFF	TGTGCCAGCAGCTTCCAGGGGGCGGCTGGGGGCACTGAAGCTTTCTTT
TRBJ1-1	.	.	TRBV7-9	CASSGQGTEAFF	TGTGCCAGCAGCGGACAAGGCACTGAAGCTTTCTTT
TRBJ2-7	.	.	TRBV12-1	CASSFEGGRDYEQYF	TGTGCCAGCAGCTTTGAGGGCGGGAGGGACTACGAGCAGTACTTC
TRBJ2-7	.	TRBD1	TRBV19	CASSINRGTEQYF	TGTGCCAGTAGTATAAACAGGGGGACCGAGCAGTACTTC
TRBJ2-3	.	.	TRBV28	CASSFRQGTQYF	TGTGCCAGCAGTTTCCGTCAGGGGACGCAGTATTTT
TRBJ1-1	.	.	TRBV5-1	CASSFTGGTEAFF	TGCGCCAGCAGCTTTACCGGGGGCACTGAAGCTTTCTTT
TRBJ2-6	.	.	TRBV27	CASSPDRLPSGANVLTF	TGTGCCAGCAGCCCGGACAGATTACCCTCTGGGGCCAACGTCCTGACTTTC
TRBJ2-7	.	TRBD2	TRBV7-3	CASSLRGGRAHEQYF	TGTGCCAGCAGCTTAAGGGGCGGGAGGGCCCACGAGCAGTACTTC
TRBJ1-3	.	.	TRBV7-2	CASSLAGGSGNTIYF	TGTGCCAGCAGCTTAGCTGGGGGGTCTGGAAACACCATATATTTT
TRBJ1-1	few	TRBD1	TRBV29-1	CSVGQGGTEAFF	TGCAGCGTTGGACAGGGAGGCACTGAAGCTTTCTTT
TRBJ1-1	.	.	TRBV19	CASSIDPRGWTEAFF	TGTGCCAGTAGTATAGATCCCCGGGGGTGGACTGAAGCTTTCTTT
TRBJ2-2	few	TRBD2	TRBV2	CASSASGRTTGELFF	TGTGCCAGCAGTGCTAGCGGGAGGACCACCGGGGAGCTGTTTTTT
TRBJ1-6	.	TRBD1	TRBV7-6	CASSLGQGANSPLHF	TGTGCCAGCAGCCTGGGACAGGGGGCTAATTCACCCCTCCACTTT
TRBJ2-7	.	.	TRBV7-6	CASSQAGTGVYEQYF	TGTGCCAGCAGCCAAGCCGGGACGGGAGTCTACGAGCAGTACTTC
TRBJ1-5	.	.	TRBV6-5	CASSSTYSNQPQHF	TGTGCCAGCAGTTCAACATACAGCAATCAGCCCCAGCATTTT
TRBJ2-7	.	.	TRBV30	CAWRRGKSSYEQYF	TGTGCCTGGAGACGAGGCAAGAGCTCCTACGAGCAGTACTTC
TRBJ2-3	once	.	TRBV28	CASSLKQATDTQYF	TGTGCCAGCAGTTTAAAACAGGCGACAGATACGCAGTATTTT